The subject of this entry is one TCR beta chain. This clone was picked up a small number of times. Which antigen it targets is not known. Qualities for individual bases were not recorded, and no much larger clone is one base off. This sample was included in a study of blood T cell repertoires in COVID-19 (dated by TCRdb to the early 2020s). General notes on the study: Samples covering the acute and convalescent phases of COVID-19 were provided by collaborators in the United States, Italy and Spain. The samples were drawn from the first 160 participants of the ongoing ImmuneRACE study and from over a thousand subjects provided by 6 global collaborators. The prospective study material was composed of cDNA or gDNA derived from T cells, B-cell-depleted T cells, or PBMCs. Deeply sampled blood TCRbeta repertoires from subjects exposed to, actively infected with, or recovered from COVID-19 were included in the dataset. The repertoires were made available in a free public database intended to serve as a resource for research on the immune response to SARS-CoV-2. Where HLA class I and class II types were available, the types were taken from metadata supplied by the sample provider, not from assay-based typing. The sample metadata nearly always contained a de-identified subject ID, COVID-19 status, age in years and sex.

Whole blood was collected in K2EDTA tubes by collaborating institutions according to the institutions' own protocols. For TCRbeta analysis, collaborator samples were shipped as frozen whole blood, as isolated PBMCs, or as DNA extracted from either sample type. TCRbeta CDR3 regions were amplified from genomic DNA by means of the immunoSEQ Assay, a bias-controlled multiplex PCR. Turning to the authors' computational methods: Within the assay, amplification of reference gene primers was used to estimate how many nucleated cells each sample contained. To quantify the absolute abundance of each unique TCRbeta CDR3 rearrangement, sequence reads were collapsed and filtered. Productive Simpson clonality was computed per sample as the square root of Simpson's diversity index over productive rearrangements. TCRdb took over this immuneACCESS table, retaining in-frame rearrangements with V and J assigned. Such tables are incomplete; in checked studies, under half of the missing clones stem from an unresolved V gene, and the remainder is unexplained. V and J calls and clone size follow that table, whereas D and trimming were derived from the DNA. This sample is represented by about 310,000 clones; more than 75% of them were singletons. The ten largest make up 1% of the sample.

Points the paper makes about the study in general: Clinical and demographic metadata were provided uncurated, with the amount varying by source and participant.

The germline V gene (reference sequence) provides CDR1 LNHNV and CDR2 YYDKDF. Including cysteine and phenylalanine, the CDR3 has 15 amino acids. The retained sequence is limited to the CDR3, 45 bases, with the frame set at the first base. V trim: 4 bases; J trim: 5 bases; unmatched bases: 2. The sequence came from a man between 50 and 59 years old with active or convalescent COVID-19. In this chain, TRBV15 is recombined with TRBJ2-3, and 14 bases in between align with TRBD2. Material: peripheral blood. This receptor has the CDR3 CATSMGLAGVDTQYF. In nucleotide form, the sequence is TGTGCCACCAGCATGGGACTAGCGGGGGTAGATACGCAGTATTTT. Joined to the reference TRBV15 and TRBJ2-3 proteins, this CDR3 gives the full variable domain: DAMVIQNPRYQVTQFGKPVTLSCSQTLNHNVMYWYQQKSSQAPKLLFHYYDKDFNNEADTPDNFQSRRPNTSFCFLDIRSPGLGDTAMYLCATSMGLAGVDTQYFGPGTRLTVL.